The 10 T cell receptor beta chains in this list originate from one sample, sequenced in a study of T cells in Graves' hyperthyroidism and ophthalmopathy. Amplified TCR beta CDR3 regions came from RNA transcripts. A first-round RT-PCR of the TCR CDR3 used the HTBI primer set. TCRdb called the multiplex PCR reads again in MiXCR, with one record for every CDR3 protein. Of hundreds of thousands of distinct CDR3 sequences in the sample, around 20% were seen once. Input material: blood. Receptors were obtained from a woman aged 50 to 60 with Graves' hyperthyroidism that later progressed to Graves' ophthalmopathy.

CDR3 bases: TGCGCCAGCACTGACAGGGTCTCCTACAATGAGCAGTTCTTC. It translates to CASTDRVSYNEQFF. The chain is built from TRBV4-1 and TRBJ2-1; 7 nucleotides align to TRBD1. CDR1 and CDR2 from the germline V gene are MGHRA and YSYEKL. The CDR3 runs 14 residues. V lost 7 bases to trimming and J lost 0 bases; unmatched junction nucleotides: 3.

In its sample, this clonotype was seen a few times. The chain has TRBV6-1 and TRBJ2-5; perhaps D is TRBD1 or TRBD2 (5 bases each). V lost 2 bases to trimming and J lost 5 bases, with 27 bases between them. This CDR3 is 19 amino acids long. Germline CDR1 and CDR2: MNHNS and SASEGT. The CDR3 nucleotides read TGTGCCAGCAGTGAACTGAGAGGGACCTCAGACACCCTTGGGGAGACCCAGTACTTC. Its translation: CASSELRGTSDTLGETQYF.

The gene calls are TRBV5-1 and TRBJ2-5; D is possibly TRBD2 (5 bases). The CDR3 spans 16 residues. Germline V lookup: CDR1 SGHRS, CDR2 YFSETQ. The V end lost 0 bases, the J end lost 4 bases, and 16 bases lay between the germline ends. The CDR3 DNA is TGCGCCAGCAGCTTGGATGGCTCGCAAGGAGGAGAGACCCAGTACTTC. Protein product: CASSLDGSQGGETQYF.

The genes are TRBV4-1 and TRBJ1-2, with D uncertain. The CDR3 loop spans 16 amino acids. The V end lost 0 bases, the J end lost 2 bases, and 13 bases lay between the germline ends. From germline, CDR1 is MGHRA and CDR2 YSYEKL. The CDR3 DNA is TGCGCCAGCAGCCAAGATCACGTAGGCAGAAACTATGGCTACACCTTC. Translating it yields CASSQDHVGRNYGYTF.

This clonotype has only a few counts. The chain recombines TRBV7-9 with TRBJ1-4; D is unresolved. Trimming cost V 4 bases and J 7 bases, with 7 bases left between them. Per germline, CDR1 SEHNR and CDR2 FQNEAQ (reference sequence). The CDR3 has 12 residues. The CDR3 sequence is CASSWEGEKLFF. DNA for the CDR3: TGTGCCAGCAGCTGGGAGGGTGAAAAACTGTTTTTT.

This clonotype was observed a handful of times. J is TRBJ2-1 and V is TRBV14, with 9 bases lining up with TRBD1. The germline gives CDR1 SGHDN, CDR2 FVKESK. V shed 0 bases, J shed 1 base, and the junction held 10 bases outside the gene matches. The length of the CDR3 is 19 residues. CDR3 DNA: TGTGCCAGCAGCCAAGACGAATACAGGGGGCTGATTTCCTACAATGAGCAGTTCTTC. It is translated as CASSQDEYRGLISYNEQFF.

The V gene is TRBV12-3 or TRBV12-4, the J gene TRBJ1-5, with TRBD1 matching 11 bases. This CDR3 has 15 amino acids. Trimming cost V 5 bases and J 7 bases; bases outside gene matches: 7. CDR3 region: CASSGQGAVYQPQHF. The CDR3 DNA follows: TGTGCCAGCAGTGGACAGGGGGCGGTTTACCAGCCCCAGCATTTT.

This clonotype was seen at least ten times. J is TRBJ2-7 and V is TRBV12-3 or TRBV12-4; D perhaps matches TRBD1 (5 bases). Trimming left V 6 bases short and J 4 bases short, with 13 bases between. This CDR3 is built from 13 residues. In DNA, the CDR3 is TGTGCCAGCAGGGCAGGGCCGCGGTACGAGCAGTACTTC. It yields the protein CASRAGPRYEQYF.

The rearrangement uses TRBV19 and TRBJ1-1; 9 bases fit TRBD1. Per the germline V gene, CDR1 is LNHDA and CDR2 is SQIVND (reference sequence). The CDR3 totals 18 residues. The ends lost 1 base at V and 2 bases at J; junction bases unmatched: 11. CDR3 sequence (DNA): TGTGCCAGTAGTATAGGGGGTGGGGACAGGGCCCTTAACACTGAAGCTTTCTTT. It codes for CASSIGGGDRALNTEAFF.

This clonotype was counted many times. V and J are TRBV5-1 and TRBJ1-3; perhaps TRBD1 as D (5 bases). In germline, CDR1 is SGHRS, CDR2 YFSETQ. This CDR3 comprises 14 residues. Trimming left V 4 bases short and J 2 bases short, with 10 bases between. The CDR3 nucleotides read TGCGCCAGCAGCGACGGGACTACTGGAAACACCATATATTTT. Translation gives CASSDGTTGNTIYF. Looking up the rest from reference TRBV5-1 and TRBJ1-3 gives the full variable domain: KAGVTQTPRYLIKTRGQQVTLSCSPISGHRSVSWYQQTPGQGLQFLFEYFSETQRNKGNFPGRFSGRQFSNSRSEMNVSTLELGDSALYLCASSDGTTGNTIYFGEGSWLTVV.